The 21 T cell receptor beta chains listed next were all sequenced from one sample in a study of T cell repertoires in cytomegalovirus infection. No antigens are known for them. Via MiXCR, TCRdb re-called the reads, giving one row per CDR3 protein. The sample holds 50,000 to 60,000 distinct CDR3 sequences; 15% to 20% are singletons and the top ten take just under 80%. Material: CD8+ T cells from cultured PBMCs, obtained from culture after CMV antigen stimulation. These receptors were collected from a human donor in good health (CMV status not recorded). Some clones in this sample may be carry-over from other donors' samples.

The genes are TRBV27 and TRBJ1-6; D call uncertain. Per germline, CDR1 MNHEY and CDR2 SMNVEV (reference sequence). The CDR3 is 16 residues long. The germline V and J ends were trimmed by 0 bases and 8 bases, with 14 bases remaining between them. The CDR3 region is CASSLSVQVSDSPLHF. The CDR3 DNA follows: TGTGCCAGCAGTTTATCGGTCCAAGTCAGTGATTCACCCCTCCACTTT.

This clonotype showed up just a few times. The chain joins TRBV7-2 to TRBJ2-1; 10 bases map to TRBD2. Germline assignment: CDR1 SGHTA and CDR2 FQGNSA. V dropped 5 bases and J dropped 6; count of bases not matched to a gene: 4. This CDR3 comprises 14 residues. Here the CDR3 DNA reads TGTGCCAGCAGCCCTAGCGGGGGCTTCAATGAGCAGTTCTTC. Translated: CASSPSGGFNEQFF.

The sample holds a few counts of this clonotype. This CDR3 is CASSISGTGGYEQYF. CDR3 nucleotide sequence: TGTGCCAGTAGTATCTCCGGGACAGGGGGCTACGAGCAGTACTTC. The rearrangement joins TRBV19 to TRBJ2-7; TRBD1 agrees at 11 bases. The CDR3 spans 15 residues. Germline V gives CDR1 LNHDA, CDR2 SQIVND (reference sequence). V shed 3 bases, J shed 3 bases, and the junction held 4 bases outside the gene matches.

V usage is TRBV27 and J usage is TRBJ2-1; 8 bases are a match to TRBD2. The CDR3 is 15 amino acids. Per germline, CDR1 MNHEY and CDR2 SMNVEV (reference sequence). V lost 3 bases and J lost 6; bases outside the gene matches: 7. In nucleotides, the CDR3 is TGTGCCAGCAGTTTCCTAGCGGGCCAAATCAATGAGCAGTTCTTC. This sequence encodes CASSFLAGQINEQFF.

J is TRBJ1-5 and V is TRBV7-8; 8 bases align to TRBD1. The CDR3 extends over 15 amino acids. CDR1 and CDR2 (germline): SGHVS, FQNEAQ. Trimming at V came to 4 bases and at J to 5 bases, leaving 7 bases not matched to a gene. CDR3 loop: CASSSLQGEDQPQHF. CDR3 bases: TGTGCCAGCAGCTCGCTACAGGGGGAGGATCAGCCCCAGCATTTT.

This clonotype was counted between two and nine times. The CDR3 here is CASSLNSALKVGNTEAFF. CDR3 in DNA: TGTGCCAGCAGCTTAAATTCCGCCCTTAAGGTCGGAAACACTGAAGCTTTCTTT. V usage is TRBV7-8 and J usage is TRBJ1-1; D is unclear. V was clipped by 2 bases and J by 2 bases, with 21 bases between them. In germline, CDR1 is SGHVS, CDR2 FQNEAQ. This CDR3 has 18 amino acids.

The CDR3 sequence: CASSASGGPTDTQYF. Here the CDR3 DNA reads TGCGCCAGCAGCGCTAGCGGGGGCCCGACAGATACGCAGTATTTT. The chain recombines TRBV10-2 with TRBJ2-3, with 10 bases lining up with TRBD2. The CDR3 covers 15 residues. The V gene end was trimmed by 6 bases and the J gene end by 3 bases; junction bases not matched to a gene: 6. Germline V gene sequence: CDR1 WSHSY, CDR2 SAAADI.

The rearrangement joins TRBV6-1 to TRBJ2-7; 9 bases fit TRBD2. The junction had 10 bases not matched to a gene; V was cut back by 2 bases and J by 5 bases. CDR1 is MNHNS, CDR2 SASEGT, per germline. This CDR3 region has 16 residues. CDR3 protein: CASSENPGRGGDEQYF. Written as DNA, the CDR3 is TGTGCCAGCAGTGAAAACCCCGGGCGGGGGGGAGACGAGCAGTACTTC.

V and J are TRBV6-2 or TRBV6-3 and TRBJ2-1; D unresolved. This CDR3 has 12 residues. Trimming removed 2 bases from V and 6 bases from J, with 5 bases in between. Germline V gene sequence: CDR1 MNHEY, CDR2 SVGEGT. The CDR3 sequence: CASSYAVNEQFF. Written as DNA, the CDR3 is TGTGCCAGCAGTTACGCAGTCAATGAGCAGTTCTTC.

The rearrangement uses TRBV7-9 and TRBJ1-2; D is unclear. V lost 1 base to trimming and J lost 5 bases, with 11 bases between them. CDR1 SEHNR and CDR2 FQNEAQ come from the germline V gene (reference sequence). The CDR3 sequence is 14 residues long. DNA of the CDR3: TGTGCCAGCAGCTTAGATTTTGGGGAATATGGCTACACCTTC. Translation gives CASSLDFGEYGYTF.

The chain couples TRBV12-3 or TRBV12-4 to TRBJ2-7; D may be TRBD1 (6 bases). The CDR3 extends over 13 amino acids. V gave up 6 bases and J gave up 5 bases, with 14 bases separating them. The CDR3 loop is CASRTSQGHEQYF. The CDR3 nucleotides are TGTGCCAGCAGGACTTCCCAGGGGCACGAGCAGTACTTC.

This clonotype was detected only a few times. The CDR3 here is CASSLFPNSNQPQHF. The CDR3 DNA follows: TGTGCCAGCAGCTTATTCCCAAATAGCAATCAGCCCCAGCATTTT. This rearrangement joins TRBV7-2 to TRBJ1-5; D ambiguous. This CDR3 has 15 amino acids. CDR1 and CDR2 from the germline V gene are SGHTA and FQGNSA. V lost 2 bases to trimming and J lost 0 bases, with 8 bases between them.

This chain links TRBV4-1 with TRBJ1-5; D might be TRBD1 (5 bases). V was cut by 4 bases and J by 1 base, with 14 bases left in between. The CDR3 runs to 16 residues. Germline CDR1 is MGHRA and CDR2 is YSYEKL. The CDR3: CASSPLGEGSNQPQHF. CDR3 nucleotides: TGCGCCAGCAGCCCCCTAGGGGAGGGGAGCAATCAGCCCCAGCATTTT.

This clonotype was seen only a few times. This CDR3 is CASTLPTSPNEQFF. CDR3 in DNA: TGTGCCAGCACCCTACCGACGAGCCCCAATGAGCAGTTCTTC. The chain couples TRBV12-3 or TRBV12-4 to TRBJ2-1; D uncertain. The CDR3 extends over 14 amino acids. Trimming pared 7 bases from V and 6 bases from J, leaving 16 bases between.

This clonotype was counted only a few times. V usage is TRBV14 and J usage is TRBJ1-3; D ambiguous. There are 15 residues in the CDR3. In germline, CDR1 is SGHDN, CDR2 FVKESK. The germline V and J ends were trimmed by 4 bases and 0 bases, with 10 bases remaining between them. The CDR3 sequence: CASSLYSHSGNTIYF. The CDR3 DNA is TGTGCCAGCAGCCTCTACAGCCACTCTGGAAACACCATATATTTT.

This clonotype was detected many times. The J gene is TRBJ2-1, the V gene TRBV6-2 or TRBV6-3; 9 nucleotides align to TRBD1. The ends lost 5 bases at V and 7 bases at J; junction bases unmatched: 12. The CDR3 loop spans 16 amino acids. The germline gives CDR1 MNHEY, CDR2 SVGEGT. In DNA, the CDR3 is TGTGCCAGCAGTAACCGGATCGGACAGGGGAGGAATGAGCAGTTCTTC. Translation gives CASSNRIGQGRNEQFF.

The V gene is TRBV7-9, the J gene TRBJ2-1; the match to TRBD1 covers 11 bases. The CDR3 loop spans 15 amino acids. V shed 5 bases and J 5 bases; nucleotides not matched to a gene: 5. Germline V gene data show CDR1 as SEHNR and CDR2 as FQNEAQ (reference sequence). CDR3 DNA sequence: TGTGCCAGCAGCCCTGGACAGGGGGCCCACAATGAGCAGTTCTTC. Residues: CASSPGQGAHNEQFF.

This clonotype was counted between two and nine times. The V call is TRBV12-3 or TRBV12-4, the J call TRBJ2-1; 9 bases align to TRBD2. Unmatched junction bases numbered 2, after V lost 8 bases and J lost 0 bases. The CDR3 is 14 amino acids. DNA of the CDR3: TGTGCCAGCGCGCGGGGGGGCTCCTACAATGAGCAGTTCTTC. Translated: CASARGGSYNEQFF.

There are a few counts of this clonotype. V usage is TRBV27 and J usage is TRBJ1-2; no reliable D call. The CDR3 consists of 13 residues. Germline V gene sequence: CDR1 MNHEY, CDR2 SMNVEV (reference sequence). V was shortened by 3 bases and J by 2 bases, with 7 bases between the two germline ends. CDR3 region: CASSFTANYGYTF. The CDR3 nucleotides read TGTGCCAGCAGTTTTACAGCGAACTATGGCTACACCTTC.

This clonotype was counted only a few times. The chain combines TRBV4-1 with TRBJ2-7; no definite D call. Trimming left V 2 bases short and J 4 bases short, with 6 bases between. Germline assignment: CDR1 MGHRA and CDR2 YSYEKL. The CDR3 sequence is 12 residues long. The CDR3 is CASSQNQYEQYF. In nucleotides, the CDR3 is TGCGCCAGCAGCCAAAACCAATACGAGCAGTACTTC.

This clonotype was found a few times. The V gene is TRBV7-9, the J gene TRBJ2-7, with a possible D match to TRBD2 (7 bases). The CDR3 loop spans 16 amino acids. Looked up from germline, CDR1 is SEHNR and CDR2 is FQNEAQ (reference sequence). Trimming cost V 5 bases and J 1 base, with 18 bases left between them. In DNA form, the CDR3 reads TGTGCCAGCAGCCCCCCAGGGGAGGGGCTGTCCTACGAGCAGTACTTC. Its protein is CASSPPGEGLSYEQYF.